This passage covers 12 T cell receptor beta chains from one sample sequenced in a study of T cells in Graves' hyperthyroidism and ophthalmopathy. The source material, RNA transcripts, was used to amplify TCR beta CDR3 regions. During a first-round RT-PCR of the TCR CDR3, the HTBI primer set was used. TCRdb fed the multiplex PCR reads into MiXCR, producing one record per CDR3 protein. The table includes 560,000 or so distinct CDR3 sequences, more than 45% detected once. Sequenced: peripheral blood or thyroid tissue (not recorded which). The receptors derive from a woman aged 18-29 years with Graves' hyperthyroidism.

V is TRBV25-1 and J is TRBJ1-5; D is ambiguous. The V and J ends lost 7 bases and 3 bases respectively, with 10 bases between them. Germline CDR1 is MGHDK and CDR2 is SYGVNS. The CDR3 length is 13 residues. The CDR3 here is CASTPELNQPQHF. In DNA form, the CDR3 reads TGTGCCAGCACACCAGAGCTCAATCAGCCCCAGCATTTT. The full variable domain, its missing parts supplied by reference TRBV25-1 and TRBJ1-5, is EADIYQTPRYLVIGTGKKITLECSQTMGHDKMYWYQQDPGMELHLIHYSYGVNSTEKGDLSSESTVSRIRTEHFPLTLESARPSHTSQYLCASTPELNQPQHFGDGTRLSIL.

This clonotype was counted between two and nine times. The CDR3 DNA reads TGTGCCAGCAGCTCCTGGGGTGCTCTCGAGGAACTGTTTTTT. Protein sequence: CASSSWGALEELFF. V and J are TRBV7-2 and TRBJ1-4; no definite D call. V was trimmed by 4 bases and J by 12 bases, leaving 18 bases between them. Germline V gives CDR1 SGHTA, CDR2 FQGNSA. The length of the CDR3 is 14 residues.

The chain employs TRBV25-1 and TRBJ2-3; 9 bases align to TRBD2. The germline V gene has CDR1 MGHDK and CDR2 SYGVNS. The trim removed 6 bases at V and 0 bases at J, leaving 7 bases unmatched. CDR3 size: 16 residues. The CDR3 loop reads CASSSRLAESTDTQYF. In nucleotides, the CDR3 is TGTGCCAGCAGCTCTAGACTAGCGGAGAGCACAGATACGCAGTATTTT.

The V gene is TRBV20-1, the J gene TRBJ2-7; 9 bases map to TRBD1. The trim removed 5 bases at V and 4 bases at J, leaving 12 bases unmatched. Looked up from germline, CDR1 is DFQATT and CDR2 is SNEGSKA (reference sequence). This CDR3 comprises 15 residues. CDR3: CSALSLGTGSYEQYF. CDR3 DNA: TGCAGTGCTCTTAGCTTAGGGACAGGGTCGTACGAGCAGTACTTC.

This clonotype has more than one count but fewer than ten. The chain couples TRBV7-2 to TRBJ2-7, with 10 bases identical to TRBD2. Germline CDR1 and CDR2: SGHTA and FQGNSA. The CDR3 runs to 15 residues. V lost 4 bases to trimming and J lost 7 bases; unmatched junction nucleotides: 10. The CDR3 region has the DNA TGTGCCAGCAGCTCCCAGCGGGAGGGCCATTGGGAGCAGTACTTC. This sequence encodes CASSSQREGHWEQYF.

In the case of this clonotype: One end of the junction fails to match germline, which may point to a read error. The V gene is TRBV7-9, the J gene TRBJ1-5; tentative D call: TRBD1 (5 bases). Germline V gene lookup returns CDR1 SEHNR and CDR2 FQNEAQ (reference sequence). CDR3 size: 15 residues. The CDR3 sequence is CASSLLRGSDQPQHF. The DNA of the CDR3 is TGTGCCAGCAGCTTATTGAGGGGTAGCGATCAGCCCCAGCATTTT. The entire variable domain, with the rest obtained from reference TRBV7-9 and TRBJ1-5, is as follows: DTGVSQNPRHKITKRGQNVTFRCDPISEHNRLYWYRQTLGQGPEFLTYFQNEAQLEKSRLLSDRFSAERPKGSFSTLEIQRTEQGDSAMYLCASSLLRGSDQPQHFGDGTRLSIL.

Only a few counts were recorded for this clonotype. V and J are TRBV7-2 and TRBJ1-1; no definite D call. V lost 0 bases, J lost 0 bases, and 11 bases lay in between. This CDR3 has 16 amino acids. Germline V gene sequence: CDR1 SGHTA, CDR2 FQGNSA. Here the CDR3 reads CASSLARRPMNTEAFF. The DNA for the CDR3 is TGTGCCAGCAGCTTAGCCCGGCGGCCCATGAACACTGAAGCTTTCTTT.

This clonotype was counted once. Here the CDR3 DNA reads TGCAGCGTAGATCGGGACCCCGCCTACGAGCAGTACTTC. It yields the protein CSVDRDPAYEQYF. The rearrangement links TRBV29-1 to TRBJ2-7; tentatively, D is TRBD1 or TRBD2 (5 bases each). The V gene lost 6 bases and the J gene lost 2 bases, with 14 bases spanning the gap. The CDR3 is made up of 13 amino acids. CDR1 SQVTM and CDR2 ANQGSEA come from the germline V gene.

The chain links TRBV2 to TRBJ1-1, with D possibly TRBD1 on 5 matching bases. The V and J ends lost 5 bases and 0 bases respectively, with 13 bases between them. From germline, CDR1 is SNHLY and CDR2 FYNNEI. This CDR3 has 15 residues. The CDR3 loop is CASSLAAGMNTEAFF. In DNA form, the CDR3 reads TGTGCCAGCAGTTTAGCGGCAGGGATGAACACTGAAGCTTTCTTT.

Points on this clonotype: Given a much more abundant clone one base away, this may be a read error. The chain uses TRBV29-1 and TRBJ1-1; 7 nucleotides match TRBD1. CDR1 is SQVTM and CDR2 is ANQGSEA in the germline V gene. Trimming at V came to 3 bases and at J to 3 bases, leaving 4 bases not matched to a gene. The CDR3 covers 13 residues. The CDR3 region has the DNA TGCAGCGTTGATGTAGGGGGCGACACTGAAGCTTTCTTT. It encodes CSVDVGGDTEAFF.

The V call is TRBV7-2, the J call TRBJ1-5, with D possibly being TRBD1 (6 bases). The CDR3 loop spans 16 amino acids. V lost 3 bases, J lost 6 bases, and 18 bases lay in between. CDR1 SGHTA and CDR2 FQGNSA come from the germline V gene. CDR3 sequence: CASSFDGGGAVQPQHF. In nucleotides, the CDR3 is TGTGCCAGCAGCTTCGACGGGGGGGGGGCAGTTCAGCCCCAGCATTTT.

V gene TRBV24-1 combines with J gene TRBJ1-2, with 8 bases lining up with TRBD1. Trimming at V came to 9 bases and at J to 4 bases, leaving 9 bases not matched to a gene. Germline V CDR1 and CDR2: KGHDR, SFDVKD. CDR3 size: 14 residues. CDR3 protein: CATPPRTGFYGYTF. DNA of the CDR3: TGTGCCACCCCTCCTAGGACAGGGTTCTATGGCTACACCTTC.